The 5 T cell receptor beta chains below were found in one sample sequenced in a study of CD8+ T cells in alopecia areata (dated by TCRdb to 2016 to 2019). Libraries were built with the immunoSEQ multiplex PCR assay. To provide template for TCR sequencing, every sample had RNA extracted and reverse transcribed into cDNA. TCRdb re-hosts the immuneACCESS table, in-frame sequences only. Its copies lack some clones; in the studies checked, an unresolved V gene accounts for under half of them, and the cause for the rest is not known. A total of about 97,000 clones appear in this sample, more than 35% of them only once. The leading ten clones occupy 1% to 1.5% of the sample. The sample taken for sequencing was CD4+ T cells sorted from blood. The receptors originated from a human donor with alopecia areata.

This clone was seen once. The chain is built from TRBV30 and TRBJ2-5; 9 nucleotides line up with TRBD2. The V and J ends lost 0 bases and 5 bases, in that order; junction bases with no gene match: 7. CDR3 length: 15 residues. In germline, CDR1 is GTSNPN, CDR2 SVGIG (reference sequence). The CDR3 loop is CAWSVKRRGGETQYF. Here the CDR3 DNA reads TGTGCCTGGAGTGTAAAGCGGCGGGGGGGTGAGACCCAGTACTTC.

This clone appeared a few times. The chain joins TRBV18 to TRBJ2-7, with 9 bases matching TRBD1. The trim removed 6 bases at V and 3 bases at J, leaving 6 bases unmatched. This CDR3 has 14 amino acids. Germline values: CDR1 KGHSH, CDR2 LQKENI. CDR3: CASSPRQGVYEQYF. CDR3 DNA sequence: TGTGCCAGCTCGCCTAGACAGGGGGTCTACGAGCAGTACTTC.

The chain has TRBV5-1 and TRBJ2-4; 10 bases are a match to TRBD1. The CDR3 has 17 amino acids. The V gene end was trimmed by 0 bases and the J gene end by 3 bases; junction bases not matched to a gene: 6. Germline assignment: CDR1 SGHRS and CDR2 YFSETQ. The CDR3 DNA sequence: TGCGCCAGCAGCTTGGCCGGGACAGGGGTCTTCAAAAACATTCAGTACTTC. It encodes CASSLAGTGVFKNIQYF.

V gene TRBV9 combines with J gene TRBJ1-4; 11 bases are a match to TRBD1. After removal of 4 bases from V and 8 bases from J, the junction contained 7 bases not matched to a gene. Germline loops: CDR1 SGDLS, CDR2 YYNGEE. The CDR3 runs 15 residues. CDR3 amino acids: CASSPFGTGGEKLFF. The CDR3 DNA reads TGTGCCAGCAGCCCCTTCGGGACAGGGGGGGAAAAACTGTTTTTT.

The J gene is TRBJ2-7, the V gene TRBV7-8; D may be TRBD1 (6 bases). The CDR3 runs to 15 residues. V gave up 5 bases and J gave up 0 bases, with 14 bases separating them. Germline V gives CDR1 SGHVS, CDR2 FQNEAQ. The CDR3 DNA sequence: TGTGCCAGCAGCGCAAGGACAGATAGCTCCTACGAGCAGTACTTC. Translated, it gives CASSARTDSSYEQYF. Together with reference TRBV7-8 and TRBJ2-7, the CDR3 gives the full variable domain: GAGVSQSPRYKVAKRGQDVALRCDPISGHVSLFWYQQALGQGPEFLTYFQNEAQLDKSGLPSDRFFAERPEGSVSTLKIQRTQQEDSAVYLCASSARTDSSYEQYFGPGTRLTVT.